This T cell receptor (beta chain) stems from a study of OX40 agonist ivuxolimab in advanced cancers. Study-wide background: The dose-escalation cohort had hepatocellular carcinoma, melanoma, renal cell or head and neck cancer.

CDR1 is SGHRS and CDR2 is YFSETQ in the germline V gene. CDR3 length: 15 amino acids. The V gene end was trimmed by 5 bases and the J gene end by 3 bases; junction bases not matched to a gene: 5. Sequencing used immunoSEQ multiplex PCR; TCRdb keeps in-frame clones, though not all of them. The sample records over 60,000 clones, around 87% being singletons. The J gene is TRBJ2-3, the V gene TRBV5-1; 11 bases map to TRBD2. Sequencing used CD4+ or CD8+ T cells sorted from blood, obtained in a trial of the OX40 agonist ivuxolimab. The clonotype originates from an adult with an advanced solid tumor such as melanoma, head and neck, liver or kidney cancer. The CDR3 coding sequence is TGCGCCAGCAGTTTAGCGGGGGGGCGGACAGATACGCAGTATTTT. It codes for CASSLAGGRTDTQYF.